Each of the 6 T cell receptor beta chains below was sequenced from the same sample in a study of blood T cell repertoires in COVID-19. Clones were read by immunoSEQ multiplex PCR, and TCRdb kept only the in-frame ones, dropping some. The data hold about 240,000 clones, with 75% to 85% observed a single time. The material sequenced was peripheral blood. The source is a woman aged 80 or over with COVID-19, enrolled during active disease.

The chain has TRBV27 and TRBJ2-3; 10 bases match TRBD2. The CDR3 sequence is 16 residues long. V shed 0 bases and J 5 bases; nucleotides not matched to a gene: 5. The germline V gene encodes CDR1 MNHEY and CDR2 SMNVEV (reference sequence). CDR3 residues: CASSLSPSGRQDTQYF. The CDR3 bases are TGTGCCAGCAGTTTATCCCCTAGCGGGAGACAAGATACGCAGTATTTT.

The rearrangement joins TRBV20-1 to TRBJ1-5, with unresolved D. The CDR3 is 14 residues long. V was clipped by 3 bases and J by 2 bases, with 11 bases between them. Per germline, CDR1 DFQATT and CDR2 SNEGSKA (reference sequence). The CDR3 nucleotides read TGCAGTGCTAGTGGGCAGGATCGCAATCAGCCCCAGCATTTT. Translation gives CSASGQDRNQPQHF.

The chain employs TRBV19 and TRBJ1-2, with 10 positions matching TRBD1. The CDR3 consists of 16 residues. The germline CDR1 and CDR2 sequences are LNHDA and SQIVND (reference sequence). After removal of 5 bases from V and 1 base from J, the junction contained 7 bases not matched to a gene. CDR3 in amino acids: CASSPRGQGVNYGYTF. CDR3 nucleotides: TGTGCCAGTAGTCCCCGAGGACAGGGGGTTAACTATGGCTACACCTTC.

The chain is built from TRBV30 and TRBJ2-1; D uncertain. From germline, CDR1 is GTSNPN and CDR2 SVGIG (reference sequence). The length of the CDR3 is 13 residues. V was pared by 0 bases and J by 13 bases, with 16 bases between. The CDR3 is CAWSVPPLVEQFF. The CDR3 DNA is TGTGCCTGGAGTGTGCCCCCACTGGTCGAACAGTTCTTC.

V is TRBV30 and J is TRBJ2-5, with TRBD1 matching over 7 bases. Germline CDR1 GTSNPN, CDR2 SVGIG (reference sequence). CDR3 length equals 12 residues. J gave up 4 bases and V 3 bases, and 2 bases lay outside the gene matches. The CDR3 region has the DNA TGTGCCTGGAGCCACAGGGGAGAGACCCAGTACTTC. Translation gives CAWSHRGETQYF.

This clone was recorded a few times. The chain links TRBV3-1 (or the pseudogene TRBV3-2) to TRBJ1-3; 9 nucleotides match TRBD1. In germline, CDR1 is LGHDT, CDR2 YNNKEL (reference sequence). V lost 3 bases and J lost 1; bases outside the gene matches: 1. The CDR3 is made up of 15 amino acids. The CDR3 DNA reads as TGTGCCAGCAGCCATGGGACAGGGTCTGGAAACACCATATATTTT. This sequence encodes CASSHGTGSGNTIYF.